A single sample is the source of the 32 T cell receptor beta chains below, sequenced in a study of T cells in Graves' hyperthyroidism and ophthalmopathy. RNA transcripts gave rise to amplified TCR beta CDR3 regions. The study used the HTBI primer set for a first-round RT-PCR of the TCR CDR3. TCRdb reanalysed the multiplex PCR reads using MiXCR and keeps one entry per CDR3 protein. The data contain 45,000 to 50,000 distinct CDR3 sequences, more than 40% of them singletons. The sequenced sample was peripheral blood or thyroid tissue (not recorded which). The receptors derive from a woman in her 50s with Graves' hyperthyroidism.

This clonotype occurred many times. CDR3 region: CASSLSSKGVGTEAFF. The CDR3 DNA sequence: TGTGCCAGCAGTTTATCGTCCAAGGGTGTGGGCACTGAAGCTTTCTTT. The J gene is TRBJ1-1, the V gene TRBV12-3 or TRBV12-4; D is unresolved. Between the trimmed V and J ends, which lost 2 bases and 4 bases, there was a span of 17 bases. There are 16 residues in the CDR3.

This clonotype occurred many times. The V call is TRBV5-8, the J call TRBJ1-2, with no clear D. From germline, CDR1 is SGHTS and CDR2 YDEGEE. The V end was cut by 1 base, the J end by 0 bases, with 10 bases between. The CDR3 length is 15 residues. The CDR3 coding sequence is TGTGCCAGCAGCTTGTTTGGCAGGACTAACTATGGCTACACCTTC. Its protein product is CASSLFGRTNYGYTF. The whole variable domain, filled in from reference TRBV5-8 and TRBJ1-2, reads EAGVTQSPTHLIKTRGQQATLRCSPISGHTSVYWYQQALGLGLQFLLWYDEGEERNRGNFPPRFSGRQFPNYSSELNVNALELEDSALYLCASSLFGRTNYGYTFGSGTRLTVV.

Of note for this clonotype: A junction boundary mismatches the germline segment, possibly from a read error. The V and J genes are TRBV25-1 and TRBJ2-7; 10 bases line up with TRBD1. CDR3 length equals 14 residues. Per germline, CDR1 MGHDK and CDR2 SYGVNS. CDR3 residues: CASLEWDRGNEQYF. The CDR3 DNA follows: TGTGCCAGCCTTGAATGGGACAGGGGAAACGAACAGTACTTC.

This clonotype was detected ten times or more. J is TRBJ2-5 and V is TRBV20-1; a possible D gene is TRBD1 (6 bases). V was trimmed by 7 bases and J by 1 base, leaving 13 bases between them. Germline V gene data show CDR1 as DFQATT and CDR2 as SNEGSKA (reference sequence). The CDR3 consists of 13 residues. The CDR3 is CSGTRQVQETQYF. The CDR3 coding sequence is TGCAGTGGAACCCGACAGGTCCAAGAGACCCAGTACTTC.

This clonotype was found once. A read error is possible here, since a much larger clone lies one base away. The rearrangement uses TRBV28 and TRBJ1-5; no definite D call. This CDR3 has 14 residues. Germline assignment: CDR1 MDHEN and CDR2 SYDVKM. CDR3 loop: CASSLLDSKQPQHF. For the CDR3, the DNA is TGTGCCAGCAGTCTTTTGGATAGCAAACAGCCCCAGCATTTT.

As regards this clonotype: One end of the junction does not line up with germline, which may come from a read error. The J gene is TRBJ1-1, the V gene TRBV14; D gene unclear. The CDR3 loop spans 15 amino acids. The germline V gene encodes CDR1 SGHDN and CDR2 FVKESK. CDR3 sequence (DNA): TGTGCCAGCAGCTATGACGTTGGATGGAACACTAAAGCTTTCTTC. This encodes CASSYDVGWNTKAFF. Variable domain in full (rest from reference TRBV14 and TRBJ1-1): EAGVTQFPSHSVIEKGQTVTLRCDPISGHDNLYWYRRVMGKEIKFLLHFVKESKQDESGMPNNRFLAERTGGTYSTLKVQPAELEDSGVYFCASSYDVGWNTKAFFGQGTRLTVV.

The chain is built from TRBV10-3 and TRBJ1-5; D not certain. Germline CDR1 reads ENHRY; CDR2 reads SYGVKD. Trimming cost V 5 bases and J 2 bases, with 7 bases left between them. The CDR3 runs to 13 residues. The CDR3 protein is CAISLRGNQPQHF. Written as DNA, the CDR3 is TGTGCCATCAGTCTAAGGGGCAATCAGCCCCAGCATTTT.

This clonotype was observed many times. The chain is built from TRBV5-1 and TRBJ2-3; maybe TRBD2 (5 bases). The CDR3 covers 15 residues. Trimming removed 4 bases from V and 0 bases from J, with 12 bases in between. Germline V lookup: CDR1 SGHRS, CDR2 YFSETQ. CDR3 protein: CASSASGFSTDTQYF. The CDR3 DNA reads TGCGCCAGCAGCGCCAGCGGTTTCAGCACAGATACGCAGTATTTT.

This clonotype was observed at least ten times. This chain links TRBV7-2 with TRBJ1-4, with D maybe TRBD1 (6 bases). CDR1 and CDR2 (germline): SGHTA, FQGNSA. The V end lost 1 base, the J end lost 3 bases, and 9 bases lay between the germline ends. The CDR3 consists of 15 residues. The CDR3 DNA sequence: TGTGCCAGCAGCTTAGGGAACAGGGCTAATGAAAAACTGTTTTTT. Encoded protein: CASSLGNRANEKLFF. Drawing the rest from reference TRBV7-2 and TRBJ1-4, the complete variable domain is GAGVSQSPSNKVTEKGKDVELRCDPISGHTALYWYRQSLGQGLEFLIYFQGNSAPDKSGLPSDRFSAERTGGSVSTLTIQRTQQEDSAVYLCASSLGNRANEKLFFGSGTQLSVL.

At least ten counts were recorded for this clonotype. This sequence joins TRBV20-1 and TRBJ2-3; 8 positions agree with TRBD2. This CDR3 comprises 15 residues. V shed 3 bases, J shed 2 bases, and the junction held 7 bases outside the gene matches. The germline V gene encodes CDR1 DFQATT and CDR2 SNEGSKA (reference sequence). CDR3: CSARGAAGVTDTQYF. The CDR3 DNA reads TGCAGTGCTAGGGGCGCAGCGGGAGTCACAGATACGCAGTATTTT.

The gene calls are TRBV7-2 and TRBJ2-5; 8 bases match TRBD1. The germline CDR1 and CDR2 sequences are SGHTA and FQGNSA. J was trimmed by 5 bases and V by 5 bases; bases with no gene match: 7. This CDR3 is built from 14 residues. CDR3: CASSPGQGEETQYF. The CDR3, as DNA: TGTGCCAGCAGCCCCGGACAGGGAGAGGAGACCCAGTACTTC.

This clonotype is medium-sized within its sample. The V call is TRBV29-1, the J call TRBJ1-1; 8 bases map to TRBD1. Germline-derived CDR1 and CDR2 are SQVTM and ANQGSEA. J was trimmed by 6 bases and V by 5 bases; bases with no gene match: 11. This CDR3 region has 14 residues. CDR3 in DNA: TGCAGCGTTAAATACCAGGGGGCGCAGGCTGAAGCTTTCTTT. This gives the protein CSVKYQGAQAEAFF.

The chain has TRBV29-1 and TRBJ1-2; 8 bases line up with TRBD1. The germline V gene encodes CDR1 SQVTM and CDR2 ANQGSEA. V was pared by 8 bases and J by 4 bases, with 6 bases of the junction left unmatched. CDR3 length: 12 residues. The CDR3 sequence: CSYDRGGYGYTF. The CDR3 coding sequence is TGCAGCTACGACAGGGGAGGCTATGGCTACACCTTC.

Points on this clonotype: At one end, the junction sequence differs from germline, possibly due to a read error. This chain uses TRBV10-3 with TRBJ1-1, with D possibly TRBD1 on 5 matching bases. CDR3 length equals 14 residues. Germline V gene lookup returns CDR1 ENHRY and CDR2 SYGVKD. The CDR3 bases are TGTGCCATCAGGGATGGGGGTAGGCACACTGAGGCTTTCTTT. It is translated as CAIRDGGRHTEAFF.

There are many counts of this clonotype. The chain joins TRBV20-1 to TRBJ1-5, with 8 positions matching TRBD1. The CDR3 consists of 15 residues. The junction had 7 bases not matched to a gene; V was cut back by 4 bases and J by 2 bases. Germline V CDR1 and CDR2: DFQATT, SNEGSKA (reference sequence). The CDR3 bases are TGCAGTGCTATTATCAGGGGGCCGGGCAATCAGCCCCAGCATTTT. Its translation: CSAIIRGPGNQPQHF.

This clonotype was seen a few times. Here the CDR3 omits its conserved ending phenylalanine or tryptophan, so a read error is the likely source. The rearrangement uses TRBV11-2 and TRBJ2-3; 12 positions match TRBD2. Germline V gives CDR1 SGHAT, CDR2 FQNNGV. V shed 1 base, J shed 4 bases, and the junction held 9 bases outside the gene matches. The CDR3 runs 18 residues. The CDR3 loop is CASSLVYRGTSGSDTQYS. In DNA, the CDR3 is TGTGCCAGCAGCTTAGTCTATCGGGGGACTAGCGGGTCAGATACGCAGTATTCT.

V is TRBV7-9 and J is TRBJ2-5; possibly TRBD2 for D (6 bases). V was cut by 5 bases and J by 7 bases, with 11 bases left in between. The CDR3 consists of 12 residues. CDR1 is SEHNR, CDR2 FQNEAQ, per germline (reference sequence). CDR3 loop: CASSADGGTQYF. The CDR3 DNA sequence: TGTGCCAGCAGCGCCGACGGGGGGACCCAGTACTTC.

The J gene is TRBJ2-5, the V gene TRBV2; a possible D gene is TRBD2 (5 bases). The V end was cut by 7 bases, the J end by 1 base, with 19 bases between. The CDR3 has 16 amino acids. Germline V CDR1 and CDR2: SNHLY, FYNNEI. The CDR3 DNA reads TGTGCCAGCATCGAGCGGAATAGCGACCCCCAAGAGACCCAGTACTTC. Translated, it gives CASIERNSDPQETQYF.

This clonotype has a count of ten or more. The chain carries TRBV7-2 and TRBJ2-5; 11 bases match TRBD2. V was clipped by 1 base and J by 0 bases; unmatched bases: 10. CDR1 is SGHTA and CDR2 is FQGNSA in the germline V gene. The CDR3 extends over 19 amino acids. The CDR3 DNA reads TGTGCCAGCAGCTTAGGATTACTAGCGGGGGTGGCCAACCAAGAGACCCAGTACTTC. Amino acids: CASSLGLLAGVANQETQYF.

This clonotype was counted at least ten times. Here the CDR3 DNA reads TGTGCCAGCAGTGATGGTCCGGGGGTCGGCACAGATACGCAGTATTTT. Amino acids: CASSDGPGVGTDTQYF. The V gene is TRBV25-1, the J gene TRBJ2-3; D might be TRBD2 (6 bases). The V and J ends lost 3 bases and 1 base respectively, with 14 bases between them. CDR1 is MGHDK, CDR2 SYGVNS, per germline. The CDR3 sequence is 16 residues long.

The rearrangement joins TRBV7-3 to TRBJ2-2; 10 nucleotides match TRBD2. The germline CDR1 and CDR2 sequences are SGHTA and FQGTGA. The length of the CDR3 is 18 residues. Losses at the gene ends were 5 bases for V and 7 bases for J; bases not matched to a gene: 16. For the CDR3, the DNA is TGTGCCAGCAGCCACACTGCCCGAGCTAGCGGGAGTCTCGGGGAGCTGTTTTTT. Protein: CASSHTARASGSLGELFF.

This clonotype was found many times. This chain links TRBV29-1 with TRBJ1-1; D is uncertain. V lost 4 bases to trimming and J lost 1 base, with 7 bases between them. The CDR3 is 12 residues long. The V gene's germline CDR1 is SQVTM and CDR2 ANQGSEA. The DNA of the CDR3 is TGCAGCGTTGGGAGGGCGAACACTGAAGCTTTCTTT. This sequence encodes CSVGRANTEAFF.

This clonotype appeared many times. This chain uses TRBV6-1 with TRBJ2-3; 7 bases are shared with TRBD1. The CDR3 length is 13 residues. From germline, CDR1 is MNHNS and CDR2 SASEGT. Unmatched junction bases numbered 2, after V lost 5 bases and J lost 3 bases. As DNA, the CDR3 is TGTGCCAGCAGTAAGACAGGGACAGATACGCAGTATTTT. Translating it yields CASSKTGTDTQYF.

The gene calls are TRBV10-2 and TRBJ1-2, with 8 bases fitting TRBD1. The germline gives CDR1 WSHSY, CDR2 SAAADI. The length of the CDR3 is 13 residues. J gave up 8 bases and V 4 bases, and 6 bases lay outside the gene matches. The CDR3 DNA is TGCGCCAGCAGTGGGACAGGGCATCAAGGCTACACCTTC. Its translation: CASSGTGHQGYTF.

This clonotype was seen many times. The chain has TRBV11-2 and TRBJ2-2, with 7 nucleotides matching TRBD2. V was clipped by 7 bases and J by 7 bases; unmatched bases: 15. The germline gives CDR1 SGHAT, CDR2 FQNNGV. This CDR3 has 16 residues. The DNA for the CDR3 is TGTGCCAGCACCCTCGCCCGGGCTAGCGGCTTCGGGGAGCTGTTTTTT. It codes for CASTLARASGFGELFF.

The V gene is TRBV25-1, the J gene TRBJ1-5; D is undetermined. The germline V and J ends were trimmed by 4 bases and 7 bases, with 23 bases remaining between them. CDR1 and CDR2 (germline): MGHDK, SYGVNS. The CDR3 runs 17 residues. The CDR3 DNA reads TGTGCCAGCAGTGCTAGAGATTTCCGGACGGGCGGGCAGCCCCAGCATTTT. Translated, it gives CASSARDFRTGGQPQHF.

The chain employs TRBV7-3 and TRBJ1-1; 9 nucleotides align to TRBD1. Looked up from germline, CDR1 is SGHTA and CDR2 is FQGTGA. Trimming at V came to 10 bases and at J to 5 bases, leaving 8 bases not matched to a gene. This CDR3 has 13 amino acids. The CDR3 DNA is TGTGCCAAGACAGGGGGAGTTTGGACTGAAGCTTTCTTT. Translation: CAKTGGVWTEAFF.

With regard to this clonotype: This CDR3 fails to terminate in the conserved phenylalanine or tryptophan, so it likely reflects a read error. This chain uses TRBV10-3 with TRBJ1-1; TRBD1 is a possible D gene (5 bases). Germline V gene lookup returns CDR1 ENHRY and CDR2 SYGVKD. This CDR3 is 12 amino acids long. The CDR3 coding sequence is TGTGCTATCAGCCGGGGGGAGACGGAAGCTTTCCTT. Its protein is CAISRGETEAFL.

This clonotype was picked up many times. This sequence joins TRBV6-2 or TRBV6-3 and TRBJ1-5; perhaps TRBD1 as D (5 bases). Germline V gene sequence: CDR1 MNHEY, CDR2 SVGEGT. Trimming left V 5 bases short and J 2 bases short, with 19 bases between. This CDR3 region has 17 residues. CDR3 sequence reads: CASSPPGAESRNQPQHF. CDR3 bases: TGTGCCAGCAGTCCACCCGGGGCAGAAAGCCGCAATCAGCCCCAGCATTTT.

This clonotype was seen ten or more times. V is TRBV29-1 and J is TRBJ2-3; maybe TRBD1 (5 bases). This CDR3 is built from 14 residues. The germline V gene has CDR1 SQVTM and CDR2 ANQGSEA. Deletions cut 4 bases from V and 2 bases from J, with 13 bases between. This CDR3 reads CSVVGVSNTDTQYF. The CDR3 DNA follows: TGCAGCGTTGTAGGGGTATCCAACACAGATACGCAGTATTTT.

The V call is TRBV7-9, the J call TRBJ2-7, with 8 bases lining up with TRBD1. The V and J ends lost 5 bases and 5 bases, in that order; junction bases with no gene match: 11. This CDR3 has 15 amino acids. Germline lookup yields CDR1 SEHNR and CDR2 FQNEAQ (reference sequence). The CDR3 sequence is CASSRGQGKRDEQYF. The CDR3 DNA is TGTGCCAGCAGCCGCGGACAGGGCAAGCGGGACGAGCAGTACTTC. Full variable domain (remainder filled in from reference TRBV7-9 and TRBJ2-7): DTGVSQNPRHKITKRGQNVTFRCDPISEHNRLYWYRQTLGQGPEFLTYFQNEAQLEKSRLLSDRFSAERPKGSFSTLEIQRTEQGDSAMYLCASSRGQGKRDEQYFGPGTRLTVT.

This clonotype was counted once. Relative to the germline gene, one junction end is altered; a read error may explain this. V usage is TRBV2 and J usage is TRBJ1-6; D remains ambiguous. Per the germline V gene, CDR1 is SNHLY and CDR2 is FYNNEI. This CDR3 has 14 residues. CDR3 sequence: CASSEATTNSPLHF. The DNA for the CDR3 is TGTGCCAGCAGTGAAGCCACCACAAATTCACCCCTCCACTTC.